Listed below are T cell receptor beta chains from one sample, sequenced in a study of shared clonotypes between healthy human individuals. TCRdb keeps only in-frame clones here, not all; method: immunoSEQ multiplex PCR. The repertoire holds 2 million to 2.5 million clones, 92% seen once, with about 0.36% in the top ten. Sample: naive CD4+ T cells from PBMCs. Every receptor here comes from a man aged 18 to 30 in good health. Some clones in this sample may be carry-over from other donors' samples. Each CDR3 is given with its conserved first and last residue. The order of the fields is J gene, V gene, CDR3 protein.

J gene: TRBJ1-1
V gene: TRBV5-8
CDR3 protein: CASSLYIGGAGGKAFF

J gene: TRBJ2-7
V gene: TRBV29-1
CDR3 protein: CSVAKGALYEQYF

J gene: TRBJ2-1
V gene: TRBV7-9
CDR3 protein: CASSPFESGEQFF

J gene: TRBJ1-5
V gene: TRBV10-3
CDR3 protein: CAISESGNNQPQHF

J gene: TRBJ2-7
V gene: TRBV6-7
CDR3 protein: CASSPRLLGQYF

J gene: TRBJ2-7
V gene: TRBV11-2
CDR3 protein: CASSLVGRVYEQYF

J gene: TRBJ2-2
V gene: TRBV29-1
CDR3 protein: CSVEGAGGPLRGTGELFF

J gene: TRBJ2-1
V gene: TRBV4-3
CDR3 protein: CASSQGLAGQGYEQFF

J gene: TRBJ1-2
V gene: TRBV28
CDR3 protein: CASSLVRRYGYTF

J gene: TRBJ1-5
V gene: TRBV6-1
CDR3 protein: CASSELRVGNQPQHF

J gene: TRBJ1-1
V gene: TRBV4-2
CDR3 protein: CASSLDNYEAFF

J gene: TRBJ2-6
V gene: TRBV9
CDR3 protein: CASSAQVTGSGANVLTF

J gene: TRBJ2-3
V gene: TRBV11-3
CDR3 protein: CASSRTSQGGTQYF

J gene: TRBJ2-7
V gene: TRBV15
CDR3 protein: CATSRDQGYEQYF

J gene: TRBJ2-2
V gene: TRBV9
CDR3 protein: CASSESGRSTGELFF

J gene: TRBJ1-5
V gene: TRBV6-1
CDR3 protein: CASRLRFYQPQHF

J gene: TRBJ1-2
V gene: TRBV28
CDR3 protein: CASSLALAAHQPYGYTF

J gene: TRBJ1-5
V gene: TRBV6-5
CDR3 protein: CASSPPGLNQPQHF

J gene: TRBJ1-1
V gene: TRBV29-1
CDR3 protein: CSVAVLYGEAFF

J gene: TRBJ2-5
V gene: TRBV29-1
CDR3 protein: CSVAREETQYF

J gene: TRBJ2-7
V gene: TRBV30
CDR3 protein: CAWSVQGASYEQYF

J gene: TRBJ1-5
V gene: TRBV19
CDR3 protein: CASSSGQYSNQPQHF

J gene: TRBJ2-1
V gene: TRBV5-6
CDR3 protein: CASNLDSYNEQFF

J gene: TRBJ2-1
V gene: TRBV5-6
CDR3 protein: CASSSWGTSGRPYNEQFF

J gene: TRBJ1-5
V gene: TRBV2
CDR3 protein: CASSETDRGIQPQHF

J gene: TRBJ1-5
V gene: TRBV6-5
CDR3 protein: CASSDPGVWQPQHF

J gene: TRBJ2-3
V gene: TRBV2
CDR3 protein: CASSALAGGKDTQYF

J gene: TRBJ1-1
V gene: TRBV7-2
CDR3 protein: CASSFLGLNTEAFF

J gene: TRBJ1-1
V gene: TRBV19
CDR3 protein: CASRRTGTGGPMNTEAFF

J gene: TRBJ2-7
V gene: TRBV18
CDR3 protein: CASSPPGLTYEQYF

J gene: TRBJ2-6
V gene: TRBV7-9
CDR3 protein: CASSLALGAGANVLTF

J gene: TRBJ1-1
V gene: TRBV6-6
CDR3 protein: CASSETNWAFF

J gene: TRBJ1-1
V gene: TRBV7-8
CDR3 protein: CASIQTGSEAFF

J gene: TRBJ2-1
V gene: TRBV2
CDR3 protein: CASHTGGLPLNNEQFF

J gene: TRBJ2-2
V gene: TRBV15
CDR3 protein: CATSREGETSGSIGGELFF

J gene: TRBJ2-1
V gene: TRBV6-6
CDR3 protein: CASSPVGEQFF

J gene: TRBJ1-6
V gene: TRBV2
CDR3 protein: CASGERTLHF